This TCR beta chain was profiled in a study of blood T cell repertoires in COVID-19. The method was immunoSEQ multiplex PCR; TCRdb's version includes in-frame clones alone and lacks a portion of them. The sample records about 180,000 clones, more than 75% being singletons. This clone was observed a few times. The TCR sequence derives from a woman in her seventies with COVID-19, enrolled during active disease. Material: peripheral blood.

CDR3 sequence: CASSYLSGGVGDTQYF. In nucleotides, the CDR3 is TGTGCCAGCAGTTACCTTAGCGGGGGGGTGGGAGATACGCAGTATTTT. The chain uses TRBV6-5 and TRBJ2-3; 11 positions agree with TRBD2. Trimming removed 2 bases from V and 5 bases from J; junction bases left unmatched: 6. The CDR3 has 16 amino acids. Per the germline V gene, CDR1 is MNHEY and CDR2 is SVGAGI.